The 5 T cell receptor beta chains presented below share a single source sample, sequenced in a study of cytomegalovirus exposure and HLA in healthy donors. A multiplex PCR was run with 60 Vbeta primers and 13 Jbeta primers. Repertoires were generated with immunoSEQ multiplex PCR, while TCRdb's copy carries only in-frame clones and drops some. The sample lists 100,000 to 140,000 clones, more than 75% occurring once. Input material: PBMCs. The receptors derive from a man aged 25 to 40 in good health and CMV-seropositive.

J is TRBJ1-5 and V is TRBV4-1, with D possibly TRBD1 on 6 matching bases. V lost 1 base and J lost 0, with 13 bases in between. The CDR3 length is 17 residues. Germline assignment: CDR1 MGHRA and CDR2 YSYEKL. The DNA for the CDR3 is TGCGCCAGCAGCCAAGGTACAGGGCCCCTTAGCAATCAGCCCCAGCATTTT. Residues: CASSQGTGPLSNQPQHF.

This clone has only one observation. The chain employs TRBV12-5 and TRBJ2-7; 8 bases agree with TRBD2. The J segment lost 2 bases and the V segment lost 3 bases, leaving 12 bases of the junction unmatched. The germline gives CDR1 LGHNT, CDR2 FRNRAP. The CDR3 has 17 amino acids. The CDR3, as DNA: TGTGCTAGTGGTTTCTCAGCGGGGGTGTTCATGGCCTACGAGCAGTACTTC. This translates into CASGFSAGVFMAYEQYF.

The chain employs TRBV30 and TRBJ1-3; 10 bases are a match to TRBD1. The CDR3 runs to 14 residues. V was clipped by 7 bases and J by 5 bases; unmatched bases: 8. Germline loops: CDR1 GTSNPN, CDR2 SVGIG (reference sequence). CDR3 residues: CASTDRGPRNTIYF. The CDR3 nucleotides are TGTGCCTCAACTGACAGGGGGCCTAGAAACACCATATATTTT.

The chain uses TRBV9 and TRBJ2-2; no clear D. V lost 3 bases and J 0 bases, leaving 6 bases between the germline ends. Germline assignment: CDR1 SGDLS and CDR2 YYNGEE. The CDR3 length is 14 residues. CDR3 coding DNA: TGTGCCAGCAGCGCCCCAGCGAACACCGGGGAGCTGTTTTTT. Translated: CASSAPANTGELFF. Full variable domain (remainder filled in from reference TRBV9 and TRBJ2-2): DSGVTQTPKHLITATGQRVTLRCSPRSGDLSVYWYQQSLDQGLQFLIQYYNGEERAKGNILERFSAQQFPDLHSELNLSSLELGDSALYFCASSAPANTGELFFGEGSRLTVL.

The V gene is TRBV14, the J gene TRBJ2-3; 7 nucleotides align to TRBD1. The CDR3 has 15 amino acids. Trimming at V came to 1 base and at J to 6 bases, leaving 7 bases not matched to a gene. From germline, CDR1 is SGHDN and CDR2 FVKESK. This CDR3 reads CASSQGQGSRDTQYF. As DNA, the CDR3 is TGTGCCAGCAGCCAAGGACAGGGATCGAGGGATACGCAGTATTTT.